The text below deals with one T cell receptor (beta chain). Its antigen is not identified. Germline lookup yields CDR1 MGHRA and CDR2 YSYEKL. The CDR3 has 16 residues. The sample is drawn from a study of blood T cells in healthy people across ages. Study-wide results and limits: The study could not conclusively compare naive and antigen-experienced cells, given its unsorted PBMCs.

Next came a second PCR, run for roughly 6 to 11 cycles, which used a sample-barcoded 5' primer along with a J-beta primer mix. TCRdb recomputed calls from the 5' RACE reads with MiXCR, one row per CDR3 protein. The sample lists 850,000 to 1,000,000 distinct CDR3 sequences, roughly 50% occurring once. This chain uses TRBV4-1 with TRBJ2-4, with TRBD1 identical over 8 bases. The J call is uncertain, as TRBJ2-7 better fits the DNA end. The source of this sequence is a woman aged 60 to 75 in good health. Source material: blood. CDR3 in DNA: TGCGCCAGCAGCCAACAGTGGACAGGGCGGGCCTACGAGCAGTACTTC. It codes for CASSQQWTGRAYEQYF.